This entry lists 13 T cell receptor beta chains sequenced from one sample in a study of cytomegalovirus exposure and HLA in healthy donors. PCR used 60 Vbeta primers and 13 Jbeta primers. Profiled with immunoSEQ multiplex PCR; TCRdb holds only in-frame clones, not every one. The table includes 270,000 or so clones, 80% to 95% detected once. Sequencing used PBMCs. Source of these receptors: a girl between 2 and 10 years old in good health and CMV-seronegative.

The rearrangement uses TRBV10-3 and TRBJ2-7; no firm D call. The germline CDR1 and CDR2 sequences are ENHRY and SYGVKD. The CDR3 runs 13 residues. The V and J ends lost 0 bases and 4 bases respectively, with 7 bases between them. The CDR3 coding sequence is TGTGCCATCAGTGAGTCGGGCGTTTACGAGCAGTACTTC. It codes for CAISESGVYEQYF.

In nucleotides, the CDR3 is TGTGCCAGCAGCTTATCACTAGCCATGGGGGTCAATGAGCAGTTCTTC. This encodes CASSLSLAMGVNEQFF. This chain joins TRBV7-3 and TRBJ2-1; D is possibly TRBD2 (6 bases). The germline V and J ends were trimmed by 2 bases and 6 bases, with 17 bases remaining between them. The length of the CDR3 is 16 residues. Per the germline V gene, CDR1 is SGHTA and CDR2 is FQGTGA.

The chain is built from TRBV12-5 and TRBJ2-2; perhaps TRBD2 as D (6 bases). CDR1 is LGHNT, CDR2 FRNRAP, per germline. There are 15 residues in the CDR3. Trimming stripped 6 bases from V and 2 bases from J, with 13 bases between. CDR3 residues: CASGWDFPNTGELFF. In DNA, the CDR3 is TGTGCTAGTGGGTGGGACTTCCCTAACACCGGGGAGCTGTTTTTT. The whole variable domain, remainder taken from reference TRBV12-5 and TRBJ2-2, is DARVTQTPRHKVTEMGQEVTMRCQPILGHNTVFWYRQTMMQGLELLAYFRNRAPLDDSGMPKDRFSAEMPDATLATLKIQPSEPRDSAVYFCASGWDFPNTGELFFGEGSRLTVL.

The rearrangement joins TRBV6-5 to TRBJ1-6, with D tentatively TRBD1 (5 bases). Germline assignment: CDR1 MNHEY and CDR2 SVGAGI. CDR3 size: 16 residues. Between the trimmed V and J ends, which lost 2 bases and 0 bases, there was a span of 8 bases. Here the CDR3 reads CASSYTGLSYNSPLHF. DNA of the CDR3: TGTGCCAGCAGTTACACAGGCCTCTCCTATAATTCACCCCTCCACTTT.

V gene TRBV5-4 combines with J gene TRBJ2-5; D is possibly TRBD2 (6 bases). CDR3 size: 15 residues. The germline V gene has CDR1 SGHNT and CDR2 YYREEE (reference sequence). The V end was cut by 4 bases, the J end by 11 bases, with 24 bases between. CDR3 in amino acids: CASSRELNGGGEQYF. For the CDR3, the DNA is TGTGCCAGCAGCCGAGAGCTCAACGGGGGTGGAGAGCAGTACTTC.

The chain is built from TRBV7-8 and TRBJ1-1, with D hard to call. V lost 9 bases to trimming and J lost 2 bases, with 19 bases between them. The CDR3 extends over 15 amino acids. CDR1 and CDR2 (germline): SGHVS, FQNEAQ. CDR3 DNA sequence: TGTGCCAGTGGCCAGTCCCTTCGAGGAAACACTGAAGCTTTCTTT. It specifies CASGQSLRGNTEAFF.

V gene TRBV13 combines with J gene TRBJ2-2; TRBD1 is a possible D gene (5 bases). This CDR3 is built from 17 residues. The V end was cut by 5 bases, the J end by 4 bases, with 20 bases between. The germline gives CDR1 PRHDT, CDR2 FYEKMQ (reference sequence). The CDR3 reads CASSLRQNLGITGELFF. The CDR3 bases are TGTGCCAGCAGCCTTCGACAGAACCTAGGCATCACCGGGGAGCTGTTTTTT. The full variable domain, rest sourced from reference TRBV13 and TRBJ2-2, is AAGVIQSPRHLIKEKRETATLKCYPIPRHDTVYWYQQGPGQDPQFLISFYEKMQSDKGSIPDRFSAQQFSDYHSELNMSSLELGDSALYFCASSLRQNLGITGELFFGEGSRLTVL.

This clone was picked up one time. Other DNA sequences in this specimen translate into the identical CDR3. The rearrangement uses TRBV6-1 and TRBJ1-6; no definite D call. The length of the CDR3 is 15 residues. Per the germline V gene, CDR1 is MNHNS and CDR2 is SASEGT. The ends were cut back, 2 bases at V and 1 base at J, with 6 bases in the middle. In DNA form, the CDR3 reads TGTGCCAGCAGTGAACGGGATTCCTATAATTCACCCCTCCACTTT. Protein: CASSERDSYNSPLHF.

The gene calls are TRBV6-5 and TRBJ1-2, with D hard to call. Per the germline V gene, CDR1 is MNHEY and CDR2 is SVGAGI. There are 14 residues in the CDR3. Trimming took 2 bases from V and 4 from J, leaving 11 bases between them. The CDR3 spells CASSYGQNLYGYTF. CDR3 sequence (DNA): TGTGCCAGCAGTTACGGGCAGAACCTCTATGGCTACACCTTC.

The gene calls are TRBV5-4 and TRBJ2-7, with a possible D match to TRBD2 (6 bases). CDR3 length equals 13 residues. Germline V gene sequence: CDR1 SGHNT, CDR2 YYREEE (reference sequence). The V and J ends lost 4 bases and 5 bases respectively, with 13 bases between them. In DNA form, the CDR3 reads TGTGCCAGCAGCCCGACTAGTGTCAACGAGCAGTACTTC. Translating gives CASSPTSVNEQYF.

This sequence joins TRBV2 and TRBJ1-2; D remains ambiguous. V dropped 3 bases and J dropped 4 bases, with 15 bases sitting between them. The CDR3 runs to 15 residues. CDR1 and CDR2 from the germline V gene are SNHLY and FYNNEI. The CDR3 is CASSDSGRRVYGYTF. The DNA for the CDR3 is TGTGCCAGCAGTGATTCCGGGAGAAGAGTCTATGGCTACACCTTC.

The chain links TRBV5-1 to TRBJ2-2; D remains ambiguous. V shed 4 bases and J shed 0 bases, with 4 bases lying between them. Germline V gene lookup returns CDR1 SGHRS and CDR2 YFSETQ. The CDR3 has 13 residues. CDR3 sequence (DNA): TGCGCCAGCAGCGGGCCGAACACCGGGGAGCTGTTTTTT. Its protein product is CASSGPNTGELFF.

CDR3 region: CSARAKNIQYF. In nucleotides, the CDR3 is TGCAGTGCTAGAGCGAAAAACATTCAGTACTTC. The V call is TRBV20-1, the J call TRBJ2-4; unclear D gene. The CDR3 runs to 11 residues. Trimming stripped 1 base from V and 4 bases from J, with 2 bases between. CDR1 is DFQATT, CDR2 SNEGSKA, per germline (reference sequence).